Described below is a single T cell receptor beta chain sequence and its context. Germline V CDR1 and CDR2: SGHRS, YFSETQ. This CDR3 comprises 16 residues. Trimming shortened V by 1 base and J by 1 base, and 13 bases separated the two germline ends. The method was immunoSEQ multiplex PCR; TCRdb's version includes in-frame clones alone and lacks a portion of them. The sample records 2,500 to 3,000 clones, about nine tenths being singletons. This sample is drawn from a study of immune evolution from preneoplasia to lung adenocarcinoma. V usage is TRBV5-1 and J usage is TRBJ2-3; the D gene is possibly TRBD1 (6 bases). This clonotype originated in a person aged 55-80 years with lung adenocarcinoma. Sequenced input: FFPE adjacent normal lung tissue. The CDR3 here is CASSLPQGEGTDTQYF. The CDR3 DNA reads as TGCGCCAGCAGCTTGCCACAGGGTGAGGGCACAGATACGCAGTATTTT.